Following are 30 T cell receptor beta chains from one sample sequenced in a study of blood T cell repertoires in COVID-19. The repertoire was sequenced with immunoSEQ multiplex PCR; TCRdb's copy has only in-frame clones and lacks some. The sample carries 310,000 or so clones, more than 75% recorded once. The sequencing input was peripheral blood. The source of these receptors is a man in his 70s with acute or convalescent COVID-19.

V and J are TRBV3-1 (or the pseudogene TRBV3-2) and TRBJ2-7, with D perhaps matching TRBD1 (6 bases). Trimming left V 6 bases short and J 1 base short, with 13 bases between. The CDR3 is 14 amino acids. Germline V gene lookup returns CDR1 LGHDT and CDR2 YNNKEL (reference sequence). CDR3 DNA sequence: TGTGCCAGCAGAGTCCAGGGGATTTCCTACGAGCAGTACTTC. Residues: CASRVQGISYEQYF.

The rearrangement joins TRBV6-6 to TRBJ1-5; a weak D match, TRBD1 (6 bases). The CDR3 totals 14 residues. Trimming stripped 2 bases from V and 4 bases from J, with 9 bases between. Germline CDR1 and CDR2: MNHNY and SVGAGI (reference sequence). The DNA of the CDR3 is TGTGCCAGCAGTTACAAGGGGGTGAATCAGCCCCAGCATTTT. It encodes CASSYKGVNQPQHF.

This clone has a single count. J is TRBJ2-2 and V is TRBV9, with a tentative D call TRBD1 (6 bases). The germline V gene encodes CDR1 SGDLS and CDR2 YYNGEE. This CDR3 is built from 14 residues. V was clipped by 3 bases and J by 1 base, with 7 bases between them. CDR3 nucleotide sequence: TGTGCCAGCAGCGAACAGGGGAACACCGGGGAGCTGTTTTTT. It translates to CASSEQGNTGELFF.

V usage is TRBV5-1 and J usage is TRBJ2-5; TRBD1 matches at 7 bases. In germline, CDR1 is SGHRS, CDR2 YFSETQ. The CDR3 loop spans 13 amino acids. V dropped 3 bases and J dropped 5; count of bases not matched to a gene: 4. The CDR3 is CASSWQGEETQYF. CDR3 nucleotide sequence: TGCGCCAGCAGCTGGCAGGGGGAGGAGACCCAGTACTTC.

V and J are TRBV11-1 and TRBJ2-1, with D hard to call. The CDR3 runs to 13 residues. Germline V lookup: CDR1 SGHAT, CDR2 FQDESV (reference sequence). Between the trimmed V and J ends, which lost 1 base and 9 bases, there was a span of 10 bases. The DNA for the CDR3 is TGTGCCAGCAGCTTAGAATTTACGGGTGAGCAGTTCTTC. Protein product: CASSLEFTGEQFF.

The V call is TRBV6-2 or TRBV6-3, the J call TRBJ1-4, with 8 nucleotides matching TRBD1. The V gene end was trimmed by 2 bases and the J gene end by 1 base; junction bases not matched to a gene: 6. Germline loops: CDR1 MNHEY, CDR2 SVGEGT. The CDR3 runs to 17 residues. The CDR3 region is CASSYPTGGGTNEKLFF. CDR3 bases: TGTGCCAGCAGTTACCCCACAGGGGGAGGAACTAATGAAAAACTGTTTTTT.

This clone occurred once. The CDR3 DNA reads TGTGCCAGCAGTTACTCTCCGTACACTGAAGCTTTCTTT. Encoded protein: CASSYSPYTEAFF. The J gene is TRBJ1-1, the V gene TRBV6-6; the D is unclear. V gave up 0 bases and J gave up 3 bases, with 5 bases separating them. In germline, CDR1 is MNHNY, CDR2 SVGAGI (reference sequence). The CDR3 sequence is 13 residues long.

The chain has TRBV7-3 and TRBJ2-7, with TRBD2 identical over 7 bases. This CDR3 region has 13 residues. Unmatched junction bases numbered 7, after V lost 5 bases and J lost 6 bases. Germline CDR1 and CDR2: SGHTA and FQGTGA. The CDR3 here is CASSTSGGGEQYF. The CDR3 coding sequence is TGTGCCAGCAGCACCTCGGGGGGAGGCGAGCAGTACTTC. The full variable domain, rest sourced from reference TRBV7-3 and TRBJ2-7, is GAGVSQTPSNKVTEKGKYVELRCDPISGHTALYWYRQSLGQGPEFLIYFQGTGAADDSGLPNDRFFAVRPEGSVSTLKIQRTERGDSAVYLCASSTSGGGEQYFGPGTRLTVT.

The V and J genes are TRBV19 and TRBJ2-1, with 7 bases aligning to TRBD1. Germline V lookup: CDR1 LNHDA, CDR2 SQIVND (reference sequence). V was clipped by 4 bases and J by 5 bases; unmatched bases: 11. CDR3 length: 16 residues. As DNA, the CDR3 is TGTGCCAGTAGTAAACGACAGGGTGGGAGCCACAATGAGCAGTTCTTC. Amino acid sequence: CASSKRQGGSHNEQFF.

CDR3 nucleotides: TGTGCCAGCAGCCAGATGCGGATTACAACTAGCACAGATACGCAGTATTTT. Amino acid sequence: CASSQMRITTSTDTQYF. J is TRBJ2-3 and V is TRBV7-2; D not resolved. Germline V gene data show CDR1 as SGHTA and CDR2 as FQGNSA. This CDR3 region has 17 residues. The ends were cut back, 5 bases at V and 0 bases at J, with 18 bases in the middle.

The chain employs TRBV6-6 and TRBJ1-2, with D possibly matching TRBD1 (6 bases). The CDR3 loop spans 13 amino acids. Deletions cut 4 bases from V and 1 base from J, with 7 bases between. CDR1 and CDR2 from the germline V gene are MNHNY and SVGAGI (reference sequence). This CDR3 is CASSSDSNYGYTF. As DNA, the CDR3 is TGTGCCAGCAGTTCGGACAGTAACTATGGCTACACCTTC.

The rearrangement links TRBV7-6 to TRBJ2-5, with 8 nucleotides matching TRBD1. The CDR3 contains 14 residues. V shed 5 bases, J shed 5 bases, and the junction held 7 bases outside the gene matches. Germline V gene sequence: CDR1 SGHVS, CDR2 FNYEAQ. The CDR3 bases are TGTGCCAGCAGCCCCCGGACAGGGCTGGAGACCCAGTACTTC. This codes for CASSPRTGLETQYF.

The chain is built from TRBV6-2 or TRBV6-3 and TRBJ2-2, with 11 bases that match TRBD1. The CDR3 runs 15 residues. Germline values: CDR1 MNHEY, CDR2 SVGEGT. V lost 2 bases, J lost 6 bases, and 2 bases stayed unmatched. Here the CDR3 DNA reads TGTGCCAGCAGTTACCCGGGACAGGGGGCCGGGGAGCTGTTTTTT. Translation: CASSYPGQGAGELFF.

CDR3 region: CASSYTTSGRVYEQYF. The CDR3 nucleotides read TGCGCCAGCAGTTATACGACTAGCGGGAGAGTCTACGAGCAGTACTTC. The V gene is TRBV10-1, the J gene TRBJ2-7, with 12 bases matching TRBD2. The CDR3 totals 16 residues. Germline-derived CDR1 and CDR2 are WNHNN and SYGVQD (reference sequence). After removal of 5 bases from V and 3 bases from J, the junction contained 8 bases not matched to a gene.

This clone occurred once. V gene TRBV6-4 combines with J gene TRBJ2-3; the D gene is possibly TRBD2 (6 bases). The CDR3 is 13 residues long. Per germline, CDR1 MRHNA and CDR2 SNTAGT. V lost 4 bases and J 6 bases, leaving 11 bases between the germline ends. The CDR3 loop is CASSVGGKDTQYF. DNA of the CDR3: TGTGCCAGCAGTGTTGGCGGGAAGGATACGCAGTATTTT.

CDR3 sequence: CASSSQLTGANVLTF. Here the CDR3 DNA reads TGTGCCAGCAGCTCACAGCTCACTGGGGCCAACGTCCTGACTTTC. The chain has TRBV7-9 and TRBJ2-6; D unresolved. V was shortened by 4 bases and J by 2 bases, with 9 bases between the two germline ends. Germline CDR1 reads SEHNR; CDR2 reads FQNEAQ (reference sequence). There are 15 residues in the CDR3. Supplemented by reference TRBV7-9 and TRBJ2-6, the full variable domain reads DTGVSQNPRHKITKRGQNVTFRCDPISEHNRLYWYRQTLGQGPEFLTYFQNEAQLEKSRLLSDRFSAERPKGSFSTLEIQRTEQGDSAMYLCASSSQLTGANVLTFGAGSRLTVL.

This rearrangement joins TRBV7-3 to TRBJ2-1; TRBD1 is a possible D gene (7 bases). With 0 bases removed from V and 8 bases from J, the gap between germline ends came to 20 bases. Germline assignment: CDR1 SGHTA and CDR2 FQGTGA. The CDR3 length is 17 residues. In DNA form, the CDR3 reads TGTGCCAGCAGCTTAACGTTTAGGGCAGGAGGGGGCCATGAGCAGTTCTTC. Its protein product is CASSLTFRAGGGHEQFF. The variable domain in full, with the rest retrieved from reference TRBV7-3 and TRBJ2-1, is GAGVSQTPSNKVTEKGKYVELRCDPISGHTALYWYRQSLGQGPEFLIYFQGTGAADDSGLPNDRFFAVRPEGSVSTLKIQRTERGDSAVYLCASSLTFRAGGGHEQFFGPGTRLTVL.

CDR3 amino acids: CASSSTGIAYEQYF. CDR3 in DNA: TGTGCCAGCAGCTCGACGGGAATTGCCTACGAGCAGTACTTC. The V and J genes are TRBV7-8 and TRBJ2-7, with D possibly being TRBD2 (5 bases). Between the trimmed V and J ends, which lost 4 bases and 2 bases, there was a span of 12 bases. Germline-derived CDR1 and CDR2 are SGHVS and FQNEAQ. This CDR3 spans 14 amino acids.

The V gene is TRBV12-3 or TRBV12-4, the J gene TRBJ1-5; possibly TRBD1 for D (6 bases). The CDR3 has 12 amino acids. V shed 6 bases and J shed 6 bases, with 9 bases lying between them. The CDR3 reads CASRQGSQPQHF. The CDR3 nucleotides are TGTGCCAGCAGACAGGGCAGTCAGCCCCAGCATTTT.

The chain combines TRBV7-2 with TRBJ1-5; TRBD1 aligns across 8 bases. CDR1 and CDR2 from the germline V gene are SGHTA and FQGNSA. V shed 2 bases and J 6 bases; nucleotides not matched to a gene: 6. CDR3 length: 15 amino acids. In nucleotides, the CDR3 is TGTGCCAGCAGCTTAAAGGCAGGGGGCGGTCAGCCCCAGCATTTT. Its protein is CASSLKAGGGQPQHF.

This clone has a single count. The chain is built from TRBV6-2 or TRBV6-3 and TRBJ2-1; 12 bases match TRBD1. This CDR3 is 18 amino acids long. Trimming cost V 5 bases and J 7 bases; bases outside gene matches: 15. Germline V lookup: CDR1 MNHEY, CDR2 SVGEGT. The CDR3 loop reads CASSRGPLTGQGANEQFF. The DNA of the CDR3 is TGTGCCAGCAGTCGCGGTCCTTTAACGGGACAGGGGGCGAATGAGCAGTTCTTC.

This chain connects TRBV5-5 to TRBJ2-7, with D tentatively TRBD1 (6 bases). The CDR3 spans 14 residues. V was pared by 1 base and J by 0 bases, with 8 bases between. Germline V gene lookup returns CDR1 SGHKS and CDR2 YYEKEE (reference sequence). The chain's CDR3 is CASSLLGASYEQYF. The DNA of the CDR3 is TGTGCCAGCAGCTTGTTGGGGGCCTCCTACGAGCAGTACTTC.

The chain recombines TRBV7-3 with TRBJ2-1, with no clear D. Germline V CDR1 and CDR2: SGHTA, FQGTGA. The length of the CDR3 is 13 residues. Trimming removed 4 bases at V and 5 bases at J, with 9 bases between. CDR3 amino acids: CASSSPENNEQFF. In DNA, the CDR3 is TGTGCCAGCAGCTCCCCGGAGAACAATGAGCAGTTCTTC.

This clone came up once. The chain has TRBV20-1 and TRBJ2-3, with D possibly TRBD1 on 5 matching bases. Per the germline V gene, CDR1 is DFQATT and CDR2 is SNEGSKA (reference sequence). With 3 bases removed from V and 3 bases from J, the gap between germline ends came to 13 bases. This CDR3 has 14 amino acids. The CDR3 region has the DNA TGCAGTGCTAGTAGGGGTCCTCAGACAGATACGCAGTATTTT. It yields the protein CSASRGPQTDTQYF.

The V gene is TRBV6-6, the J gene TRBJ1-2; 9 bases line up with TRBD1. J lost 7 bases, V lost 6 bases, and 6 bases had no gene match. Germline V gives CDR1 MNHNY, CDR2 SVGAGI (reference sequence). The CDR3 is 13 amino acids. The CDR3 spells CASSQNRGPGYTF. The DNA of the CDR3 is TGTGCCAGCAGCCAGAACAGGGGGCCTGGCTACACCTTC.

V is TRBV7-6 and J is TRBJ2-7; 16 positions agree with TRBD2. V was clipped by 5 bases and J by 6 bases; unmatched bases: 10. Germline V gene data show CDR1 as SGHVS and CDR2 as FNYEAQ. The CDR3 is 17 amino acids. CDR3: CASSPGTSGGAAGEQYF. For the CDR3, the DNA is TGTGCCAGCAGCCCAGGGACTAGCGGGGGGGCGGCTGGCGAGCAGTACTTC.

The sample holds a few counts of this clone. This chain links TRBV4-2 with TRBJ1-4, with a weak D call TRBD1 (5 bases). V was trimmed by 2 bases and J by 8 bases, leaving 18 bases between them. CDR1 is LGHNA and CDR2 is YNFKEQ in the germline V gene. The CDR3 consists of 16 residues. For the CDR3, the DNA is TGTGCCAGCAGCCAACAAACAGGACCCATGTCAGAAAAACTGTTTTTT. This translates into CASSQQTGPMSEKLFF.

J is TRBJ1-2 and V is TRBV6-5, with 8 nucleotides matching TRBD1. The germline V gene has CDR1 MNHEY and CDR2 SVGAGI. This CDR3 contains 14 residues. V shed 3 bases and J 4 bases; nucleotides not matched to a gene: 4. The chain's CDR3 is CASSYGQGFYGYTF. Here the CDR3 DNA reads TGTGCCAGCAGTTATGGACAGGGATTCTATGGCTACACCTTC.

The V gene is TRBV24-1, the J gene TRBJ1-2; TRBD1 aligns across 9 bases. The germline V gene encodes CDR1 KGHDR and CDR2 SFDVKD. V shed 4 bases, J shed 7 bases, and the junction held 9 bases outside the gene matches. The CDR3 contains 15 residues. This CDR3 reads CATSDPGTGIGGYTF. For the CDR3, the DNA is TGTGCCACCAGTGACCCCGGGACAGGGATCGGTGGCTACACCTTC.

The genes are TRBV28 and TRBJ2-7; 7 bases fit TRBD1. The CDR3 spans 13 residues. Looked up from germline, CDR1 is MDHEN and CDR2 is SYDVKM. V shed 5 bases and J 7 bases; nucleotides not matched to a gene: 8. CDR3: CASSPSGGSEQYF. The CDR3 DNA reads as TGTGCCAGCAGTCCGTCAGGGGGTAGTGAGCAGTACTTC. The whole variable domain, filled in from reference TRBV28 and TRBJ2-7, reads DVKVTQSSRYLVKRTGEKVFLECVQDMDHENMFWYRQDPGLGLRLIYFSYDVKMKEKGDIPEGYSVSREKKERFSLILESASTNQTSMYLCASSPSGGSEQYFGPGTRLTVT.